Listed here are 16 T cell receptor beta chains from one sample, sequenced in a study of T cells in Graves' hyperthyroidism and ophthalmopathy (dated by TCRdb to between 2018 and 2021). Receptors were amplified or captured by multiplex PCR. Sequencing took place on an Illumina HiSeq 2000. The TCR beta CDR3 regions were amplified from the RNA transcripts. For the first round of RT-PCR on the TCR CDR3, the HTBI primer set was used together with the Qiagen OneStep RT-PCR kit. The public reads were quality trimmed at Q25 with fastp and then assembled into clones with MiXCR by TCRdb, keeping productive beta chains. Under each unique CDR3 protein, matching rows form one entry showing the most common genes and DNA. The sample has roughly 180,000 distinct CDR3 sequences on record, 9.4% of them singletons. The ten largest clones take up around 21% of the sample. The sequencing input was blood. These TCRs come from a woman under 30 with Graves' hyperthyroidism that later progressed to Graves' ophthalmopathy.

The CDR3 DNA is TGTGCCAGCAGCCAAGGGGTTAGCGGGGGGCCAGCCTTTACGCAGTATTTT. It is translated as CASSQGVSGGPAFTQYF. The rearrangement links TRBV4-2 to TRBJ2-3; 10 bases are a match to TRBD2. The V and J ends lost 1 base and 8 bases, in that order; junction bases with no gene match: 12. The CDR3 is 17 residues long. CDR1 and CDR2 (germline): LGHNA, YNFKEQ.

This clonotype occurred many times. V is TRBV6-5 and J is TRBJ1-4, with a possible D match to TRBD1 (6 bases). The CDR3 is 18 residues long. Germline V lookup: CDR1 MNHEY, CDR2 SVGAGI. V lost 3 bases, J lost 10 bases, and 27 bases lay in between. The CDR3: CASSYGGGGRRISGKLFF. CDR3 sequence (DNA): TGTGCCAGCAGTTATGGCGGTGGGGGGCGCAGGATATCCGGAAAACTGTTTTTT.

This clonotype has ten or more counts. V usage is TRBV6-1 and J usage is TRBJ1-3; D is uncertain. Germline V gene sequence: CDR1 MNHNS, CDR2 SASEGT. Trimming removed 6 bases at V and 0 bases at J, with 12 bases between. The CDR3 totals 15 residues. The CDR3 sequence is CASSSSASSGNTIYF. CDR3 DNA sequence: TGTGCCAGCAGCTCGAGCGCGAGCTCTGGAAACACCATATATTTT.

Ten or more counts support this clonotype. The rearrangement uses TRBV25-1 and TRBJ1-2, with unresolved D. In germline, CDR1 is MGHDK, CDR2 SYGVNS. CDR3 length equals 12 residues. The V end lost 8 bases, the J end lost 7 bases, and 14 bases lay between the germline ends. CDR3 region: CASLGLGSGYTF. In nucleotides, the CDR3 is TGTGCCAGCCTTGGATTGGGGTCTGGCTACACCTTC.

Many counts were recorded for this clonotype. The chain recombines TRBV29-1 with TRBJ1-3, with D possibly being TRBD1 (5 bases). Looked up from germline, CDR1 is SQVTM and CDR2 is ANQGSEA. V was trimmed by 7 bases and J by 4 bases, leaving 8 bases between them. This CDR3 spans 11 amino acids. Here the CDR3 DNA reads TGCAGCGCTCGACAGGGAAACACCATATATTTT. As protein: CSARQGNTIYF.

This clonotype was counted at least ten times. This chain links TRBV15 with TRBJ1-2, with TRBD1 identical over 9 bases. The CDR3 extends over 15 amino acids. Germline values: CDR1 LNHNV, CDR2 YYDKDF (reference sequence). Trimming cost V 5 bases and J 3 bases; bases outside gene matches: 7. The CDR3 coding sequence is TGTGCCACCAGCCCACCAGGACAGGGGCACTATGGCTACACCTTC. Translated, it gives CATSPPGQGHYGYTF.

This clonotype was observed at least ten times. DNA of the CDR3: TGTGCCAGCAGTTTCTCGCCTCTCCAAGAGACCCAGTACTTC. Protein product: CASSFSPLQETQYF. J is TRBJ2-5 and V is TRBV27; D gene ambiguous. Germline V lookup: CDR1 MNHEY, CDR2 SMNVEV (reference sequence). V lost 3 bases and J 1 base, leaving 9 bases between the germline ends. CDR3 length: 14 amino acids.

This clonotype was detected many times. V is TRBV7-6 and J is TRBJ2-1; 8 bases map to TRBD2. The ends lost 5 bases at V and 2 bases at J; junction bases unmatched: 5. The CDR3 loop spans 15 amino acids. Germline V lookup: CDR1 SGHVS, CDR2 FNYEAQ. CDR3 sequence: CASSPGLAAYNEQFF. The CDR3 nucleotides are TGTGCCAGCAGCCCAGGACTAGCAGCCTACAATGAGCAGTTCTTC.

The gene calls are TRBV19 and TRBJ2-7; 8 bases are shared with TRBD2. V was clipped by 3 bases and J by 5 bases; unmatched bases: 6. Germline V CDR1 and CDR2: LNHDA, SQIVND (reference sequence). The CDR3 spans 14 residues. The CDR3 DNA is TGTGCCAGTAGTATTCCGGGGGGGATCCACGAGCAGTACTTC. Translating gives CASSIPGGIHEQYF.

There are many counts of this clonotype. CDR3 protein: CASSERGLGGTYNEQFF. The DNA of the CDR3 is TGTGCCAGCAGTGAAAGGGGACTAGGTGGGACCTACAATGAGCAGTTCTTC. This rearrangement joins TRBV6-1 to TRBJ2-1; 8 bases are a match to TRBD2. The length of the CDR3 is 17 residues. The germline CDR1 and CDR2 sequences are MNHNS and SASEGT. The J segment lost 2 bases and the V segment lost 2 bases, leaving 8 bases of the junction unmatched.

This clonotype was picked up many times. CDR3 in amino acids: CATRPKGVTTDTQYF. The CDR3, as DNA: TGTGCCACCCGCCCAAAAGGGGTCACCACAGATACGCAGTATTTT. V is TRBV24-1 and J is TRBJ2-3; D might be TRBD1 (5 bases). Trimming took off 9 bases at V and 2 bases at J, with 17 bases between the two ends. Germline assignment: CDR1 KGHDR and CDR2 SFDVKD. CDR3 size: 15 residues.

This clonotype has ten or more counts. The rearrangement links TRBV11-1 to TRBJ2-3; weak D call: TRBD2 (5 bases). Germline V gene lookup returns CDR1 SGHAT and CDR2 FQDESV (reference sequence). This CDR3 is 15 amino acids long. Trimming shortened V by 6 bases and J by 0 bases, and 13 bases separated the two germline ends. The CDR3 here is CASSRRTSSTDTQYF. The CDR3 coding sequence is TGTGCCAGCAGTCGACGGACTTCTAGCACAGATACGCAGTATTTT.

This clonotype showed up many times. The chain carries TRBV28 and TRBJ2-1; D not resolved. The CDR3 contains 15 residues. CDR1 is MDHEN, CDR2 SYDVKM, per germline. Trimming removed 5 bases from V and 0 bases from J, with 11 bases in between. CDR3 coding DNA: TGTGCCAGCAGTCCCCCGGCCAGCTCCTACAATGAGCAGTTCTTC. This sequence encodes CASSPPASSYNEQFF. Complete variable domain (other parts from reference TRBV28 and TRBJ2-1): DVKVTQSSRYLVKRTGEKVFLECVQDMDHENMFWYRQDPGLGLRLIYFSYDVKMKEKGDIPEGYSVSREKKERFSLILESASTNQTSMYLCASSPPASSYNEQFFGPGTRLTVL.

In this sample, this clonotype turned up many times. The V gene is TRBV11-2, the J gene TRBJ2-1; maybe TRBD2 (7 bases). The CDR3 consists of 16 residues. Germline V lookup: CDR1 SGHAT, CDR2 FQNNGV. V gave up 3 bases and J gave up 5 bases, with 17 bases separating them. DNA for the CDR3: TGTGCCAGCAGCTTGAATTGGGGGGGCGCCCACAATGAGCAGTTCTTC. Its protein is CASSLNWGGAHNEQFF.

This rearrangement joins TRBV20-1 to TRBJ2-1; D is unclear. There are 15 residues in the CDR3. Germline CDR1 and CDR2: DFQATT and SNEGSKA (reference sequence). V lost 1 base to trimming and J lost 7 bases, with 17 bases between them. The CDR3 spells CSARALRQLLNEQFF. CDR3 sequence (DNA): TGCAGTGCTAGAGCCCTCCGGCAACTTTTGAATGAGCAGTTCTTC.

This clonotype was observed many times. The chain recombines TRBV6-5 with TRBJ2-5; 10 bases match TRBD2. The germline V gene has CDR1 MNHEY and CDR2 SVGAGI. The J segment lost 5 bases and the V segment lost 2 bases, leaving 5 bases of the junction unmatched. CDR3 size: 15 residues. DNA of the CDR3: TGTGCCAGCAGTTACGCTAGCGGGAGAGGCGAGACCCAGTACTTC. This translates into CASSYASGRGETQYF.